This record looks at one TCR beta chain sequence and its context. The record originates from a study of preoperative IRX-2 immunotherapy in early breast cancer. This CDR3 has 14 amino acids. CDR1 SQVTM and CDR2 ANQGSEA come from the germline V gene. J was trimmed by 7 bases and V by 6 bases; bases with no gene match: 14. Sequencing used immunoSEQ multiplex PCR; TCRdb keeps in-frame clones, though not all of them. The profile shows about 62,000 clones, roughly 95% of them singletons. The treatment was: preoperative locoregional IRX-2 cytokine immunotherapy. The source of this sequence is a human donor with breast cancer. This specimen was taken from a patient treated with IRX-2 immunotherapy. V is TRBV29-1 and J is TRBJ2-5, with 7 bases matching TRBD2. CDR3 nucleotides: TGCAGCGTGGACGGACTAGACAGCCGGGGGACCCAGTACTTC. Translated: CSVDGLDSRGTQYF.